A selection of T cell receptor beta chains follows, all from one sample in a study of graft-versus-host responses after intestinal transplantation. The repertoire was sequenced with immunoSEQ multiplex PCR; TCRdb's copy has only in-frame clones and lacks some. The table records fewer than 10,000 clones, 95% to 98% of them present only once. The source material was PBMCs, sampled 23 days after intestinal transplant. These receptors were obtained from a human patient who received an intestinal transplant, so some T cells may come from the graft donor. Both conserved end residues are part of each CDR3. D genes are given only for firm matches. Clone size is given for some rows only: seen once, a few or many times, or a class if the clone is expanded.

CDR3 protein | CDR3 DNA | J gene | clone size | D gene | CDR3 length | V gene
CASSVPGDYGYTF | TGTGCCAGTAGTGTACCGGGGGACTATGGCTACACCTTC | TRBJ1-2 | NA | NA | 13 | TRBV19
CASSLSGLAGISEQYF | TGTGCCAGCAGTTTGTCGGGCCTAGCGGGAATAAGCGAGCAGTACTTC | TRBJ2-7 | NA | TRBD2 | 16 | TRBV28
CASSALLSTDTQYF | TGTGCCAGCAGCGCCCTCTTGTCCACAGATACGCAGTATTTT | TRBJ2-3 | NA | NA | 14 | TRBV9
CASSLNSGLARYEQYF | TGTGCCAGCAGCTTGAATTCGGGACTAGCGAGATACGAGCAGTACTTC | TRBJ2-7 | once | TRBD2 | 16 | TRBV7-9
CASSPTSGWISYEQYF | TGTGCCAGTAGTCCTACTAGCGGGTGGATCTCCTACGAGCAGTACTTC | TRBJ2-7 | NA | TRBD2 | 16 | TRBV19
CASSSIWDMRNEKLFF | TGTGCCAGCAGTTCGATATGGGACATGAGGAATGAAAAACTGTTTTTT | TRBJ1-4 | NA | NA | 16 | TRBV27
CASSLRQGVGYTF | TGTGCCAGCAGCCTTAGGCAGGGTGTTGGCTACACCTTC | TRBJ1-2 | few | NA | 13 | TRBV27
CASSFGLLAGGQETQYF | TGTGCCAGCAGCTTTGGCTTGCTAGCGGGAGGCCAAGAGACCCAGTACTTC | TRBJ2-5 | NA | TRBD2 | 17 | TRBV7-2
CASSPPGYNQPQHF | TGTGCCAGCTCACCACCCGGATACAATCAGCCCCAGCATTTT | TRBJ1-5 | NA | NA | 14 | TRBV18
CASRTGASGDEQYF | TGTGCCAGCAGGACGGGGGCTAGCGGAGACGAGCAGTACTTC | TRBJ2-7 | NA | NA | 14 | TRBV7-9
CASSQVGLTDTQYF | TGCGCCAGCAGCCAAGTTGGACTGACAGATACGCAGTATTTT | TRBJ2-3 | NA | NA | 14 | TRBV4-1
CSVEADSNEQFF | TGCAGCGTTGAAGCGGATTCGAATGAGCAGTTCTTC | TRBJ2-1 | NA | NA | 12 | TRBV29-1
CASSGYNEQFF | TGTGCCAGCAGCGGTTACAATGAGCAGTTCTTC | TRBJ2-1 | NA | NA | 11 | TRBV9
CASRGLAGDYGPYEQYF | TGCGCCAGCAGGGGACTAGCGGGAGACTATGGCCCCTACGAGCAGTACTTC | TRBJ2-7 | NA | TRBD2 | 17 | TRBV10-2
CASSTSGQTFYNEQFF | TGTGCCAGTAGTACCTCAGGACAGACCTTCTACAATGAGCAGTTCTTC | TRBJ2-1 | once | NA | 16 | TRBV19
CASRLSRREGKDNEQFF | TGTGCCAGCAGGCTTAGCCGGCGGGAGGGTAAGGACAATGAGCAGTTCTTC | TRBJ2-1 | once | TRBD2 | 17 | TRBV14
CASSRLTWEGSPREQYF | TGTGCCAGCAGTCGGCTCACCTGGGAGGGCTCACCCCGCGAGCAGTACTTC | TRBJ2-7 | NA | TRBD2 | 17 | TRBV27
CASSLGLVSLAGYNEQFF | TGTGCCAGCAGCTTAGGCCTAGTTTCGCTAGCGGGATACAATGAGCAGTTCTTC | TRBJ2-1 | NA | TRBD2 | 18 | TRBV13
CASSLGLAGLNEQFF | TGCGCCAGCAGCCTCGGACTAGCGGGACTCAATGAGCAGTTCTTC | TRBJ2-1 | NA | TRBD2 | 15 | TRBV4-1
CASRNTHEQFF | TGTGCCAGCAGGAATACGCATGAGCAGTTCTTC | TRBJ2-1 | NA | NA | 11 | TRBV27
CASSLGSGGVYEQYF | TGTGCCAGCAGCTTAGGGAGCGGGGGCGTCTACGAGCAGTACTTC | TRBJ2-7 | NA | TRBD2 | 15 | TRBV7-2
CASSSPRDYVETQYF | TGTGCCAGCAGCTCCCCCAGGGACTATGTAGAGACCCAGTACTTC | TRBJ2-5 | NA | TRBD2 | 15 | TRBV7-9
CASSLAGFGMDEQFF | TGTGCCAGCAGCTTGGCAGGGTTTGGTATGGATGAGCAGTTCTTC | TRBJ2-1 | NA | NA | 15 | TRBV5-8
CASRSAGQDTGELFF | TGTGCCAGTAGAAGCGCGGGACAGGACACCGGGGAGCTGTTTTTT | TRBJ2-2 | once | TRBD1 | 15 | TRBV19
CASSPEVTYEQYF | TGTGCCAGCTCTCCAGAGGTTACCTACGAGCAGTACTTC | TRBJ2-7 | NA | NA | 13 | TRBV18
CASSFGTVHEQFF | TGTGCCAGCAGCTTTGGGACTGTCCATGAGCAGTTCTTC | TRBJ2-1 | once | NA | 13 | TRBV7-3
CASTLRQDRVTEAFF | TGTGCCAGCACCTTGCGTCAGGACAGGGTCACCGAAGCTTTCTTT | TRBJ1-1 | NA | TRBD1 | 15 | TRBV27
CASKTGTGYGETQYF | TGCGCCAGCAAGACCGGGACAGGGTATGGAGAGACCCAGTACTTC | TRBJ2-5 | NA | TRBD1 | 15 | TRBV5-1
CASSLTGSYEQYF | TGTGCCAGCAGTTTGACAGGTTCCTACGAGCAGTACTTC | TRBJ2-7 | NA | NA | 13 | TRBV27
CASGPEPGLAGDGFF | TGTGCTAGTGGACCTGAACCCGGACTAGCGGGAGACGGGTTCTTC | TRBJ2-1 | NA | TRBD2 | 15 | TRBV12-5
CASSYSSANTEAFF | TGTGCCAGCAGTTACTCGAGTGCTAACACTGAAGCTTTCTTT | TRBJ1-1 | NA | NA | 14 | TRBV6-5
CASGTSGRPYEQYF | TGTGCCAGCGGAACTAGCGGGAGACCCTACGAGCAGTACTTC | TRBJ2-7 | NA | TRBD2 | 14 | TRBV6-1
CASSYAGQGDIQYF | TGTGCCAGCAGTTACGCGGGACAGGGAGACATTCAGTACTTC | TRBJ2-4 | once | TRBD1 | 14 | TRBV6-6
CASTLEGVGMKHF | TGTGCCAGCACATTAGAGGGCGTTGGAATGAAGCATTTT | TRBJ1-5 | NA | NA | 13 | TRBV7-9
CASSLADSGLAGEWYF | TGTGCCAGCAGCTTAGCCGATTCGGGACTAGCGGGAGAGTGGTACTTC | TRBJ2-5 | NA | TRBD2 | 16 | TRBV7-9
CASRTSGSYEQYF | TGTGCCAGCAGGACTAGCGGGAGCTACGAGCAGTACTTC | TRBJ2-7 | NA | TRBD2 | 13 | TRBV6-9
CASSPTSGPTRVQETQYF | TGTGCCAGCAGCCCGACTAGCGGGCCGACGCGTGTGCAAGAGACCCAGTACTTC | TRBJ2-5 | NA | TRBD2 | 18 | TRBV2
CAIGPGLDYEQFF | TGTGCCATCGGACCGGGACTAGACTATGAGCAGTTCTTC | TRBJ2-1 | NA | TRBD2 | 13 | TRBV27
CASSSTGDNQPQHF | TGTGCCAGCAGTTCCACAGGGGACAATCAGCCCCAGCATTTT | TRBJ1-5 | NA | TRBD1 | 14 | TRBV28
CASSVRLAGGPYEQYF | TGTGCCAGCAGCGTCCGACTAGCGGGGGGCCCTTACGAGCAGTACTTC | TRBJ2-7 | NA | NA | 16 | TRBV21-1
CASSAWQGFYGYTF | TGTGCCAGCAGTGCCTGGCAGGGTTTCTATGGCTACACCTTC | TRBJ1-2 | once | NA | 14 | TRBV28
CASSPEGTNYGYTF | TGTGCCAGTAGTCCCGAGGGGACTAACTATGGCTACACCTTC | TRBJ1-2 | NA | NA | 14 | TRBV19